This TCR beta chain was identified in a study of blood T cells in healthy people across ages. General study findings and limits: TCR beta diversity correlated strongly with naive T cell percentage.

Using a J-beta primer mix together with a sample-barcoded 5' primer, a second PCR was run for roughly 6 to 12 cycles. Using its own MiXCR run on the 5' RACE reads, TCRdb lists one record per CDR3 protein. The table has some 780,000 distinct CDR3 sequences, 45% to 70% seen once. In germline, CDR1 is MNHEY, CDR2 SMNVEV (reference sequence). There are 16 residues in the CDR3. V lost 7 bases, J lost 2 bases, and 7 bases stayed unmatched. With regard to this clonotype: Its antigen is unidentified.

What was sequenced was blood. The clonotype comes from a man between 40 and 49 years old in good health. The chain uses TRBV27 and TRBJ2-2, with 10 positions matching TRBD2. The CDR3 region has the DNA TGTGCCAGCAACCGAGCGGGAGGGGTCAACACCGGGGAGCTGTTTTTT. Its protein product is CASNRAGGVNTGELFF.